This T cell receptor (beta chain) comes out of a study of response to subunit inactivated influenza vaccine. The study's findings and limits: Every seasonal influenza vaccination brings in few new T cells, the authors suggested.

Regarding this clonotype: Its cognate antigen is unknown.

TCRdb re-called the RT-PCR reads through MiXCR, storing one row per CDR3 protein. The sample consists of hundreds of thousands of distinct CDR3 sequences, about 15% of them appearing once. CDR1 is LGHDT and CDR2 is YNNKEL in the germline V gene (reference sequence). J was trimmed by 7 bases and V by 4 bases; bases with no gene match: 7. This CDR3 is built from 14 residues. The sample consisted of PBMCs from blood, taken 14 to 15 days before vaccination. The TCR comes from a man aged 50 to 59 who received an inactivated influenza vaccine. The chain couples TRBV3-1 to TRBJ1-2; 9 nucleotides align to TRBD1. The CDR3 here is CASSLVTGGSGYTF. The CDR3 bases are TGTGCCAGCAGCCTTGTAACAGGGGGCTCTGGCTACACCTTC.